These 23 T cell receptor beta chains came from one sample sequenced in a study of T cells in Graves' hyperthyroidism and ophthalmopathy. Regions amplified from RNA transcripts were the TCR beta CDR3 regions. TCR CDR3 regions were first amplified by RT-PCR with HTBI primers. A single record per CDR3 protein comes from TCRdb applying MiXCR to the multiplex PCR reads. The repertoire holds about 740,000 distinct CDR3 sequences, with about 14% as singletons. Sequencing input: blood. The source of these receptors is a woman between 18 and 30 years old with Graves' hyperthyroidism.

The CDR3 loop is CASQTGGTDTQYF. The CDR3 DNA reads as TGTGCCAGCCAGACAGGGGGCACAGATACGCAGTATTTT. The V call is TRBV7-2, the J call TRBJ2-3, with 8 nucleotides matching TRBD1. Germline V gene sequence: CDR1 SGHTA, CDR2 FQGNSA. V was clipped by 8 bases and J by 1 base; unmatched bases: 2. The CDR3 runs to 13 residues.

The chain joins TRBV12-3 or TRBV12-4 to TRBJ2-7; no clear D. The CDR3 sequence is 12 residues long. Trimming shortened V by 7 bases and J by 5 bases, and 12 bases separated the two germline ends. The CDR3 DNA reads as TGTGCCAGCAAACCAGAGGCCCACGAGCAGTACTTC. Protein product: CASKPEAHEQYF.

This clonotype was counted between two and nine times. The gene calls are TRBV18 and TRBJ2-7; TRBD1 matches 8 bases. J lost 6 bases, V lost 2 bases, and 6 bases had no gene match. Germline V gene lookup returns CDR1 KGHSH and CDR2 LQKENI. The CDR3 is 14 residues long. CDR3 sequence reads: CASSPGTGSGEQYF. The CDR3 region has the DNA TGTGCCAGCTCACCAGGGACAGGATCGGGCGAGCAGTACTTC.

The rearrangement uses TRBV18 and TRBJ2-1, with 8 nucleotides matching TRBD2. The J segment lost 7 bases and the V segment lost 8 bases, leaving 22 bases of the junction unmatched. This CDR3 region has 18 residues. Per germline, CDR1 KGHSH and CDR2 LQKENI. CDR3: CASRATWMSGRGSNEQFF. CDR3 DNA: TGTGCCAGCCGTGCCACCTGGATGAGCGGGAGAGGTAGTAATGAGCAGTTCTTC.

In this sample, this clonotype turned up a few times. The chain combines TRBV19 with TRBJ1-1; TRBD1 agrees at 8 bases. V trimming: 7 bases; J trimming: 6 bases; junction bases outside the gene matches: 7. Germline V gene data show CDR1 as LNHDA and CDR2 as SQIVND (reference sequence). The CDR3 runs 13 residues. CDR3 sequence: CASMGQGASEAFF. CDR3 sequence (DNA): TGTGCCAGTATGGGGCAGGGGGCATCTGAAGCTTTCTTT.

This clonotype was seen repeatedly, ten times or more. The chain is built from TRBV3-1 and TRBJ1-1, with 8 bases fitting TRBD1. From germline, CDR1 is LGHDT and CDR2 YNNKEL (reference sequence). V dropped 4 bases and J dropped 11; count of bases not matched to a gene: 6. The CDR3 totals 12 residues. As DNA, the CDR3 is TGTGCCAGCAGCCCTAGACAGGGGTGGGCTTTCTTT. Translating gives CASSPRQGWAFF.

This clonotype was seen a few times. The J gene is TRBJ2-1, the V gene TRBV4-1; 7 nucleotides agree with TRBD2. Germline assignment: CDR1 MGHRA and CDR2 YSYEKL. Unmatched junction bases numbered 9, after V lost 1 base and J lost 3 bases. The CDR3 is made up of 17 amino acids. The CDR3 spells CASSQVVRASGYNEQFF. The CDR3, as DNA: TGCGCCAGCAGCCAAGTAGTAAGGGCTAGCGGCTACAATGAGCAGTTCTTC.

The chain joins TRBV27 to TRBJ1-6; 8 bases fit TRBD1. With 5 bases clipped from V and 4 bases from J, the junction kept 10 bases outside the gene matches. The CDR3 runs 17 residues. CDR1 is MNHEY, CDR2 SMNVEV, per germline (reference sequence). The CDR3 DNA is TGTGCCAGCAGTCCGAAGGCAGGGGGCTCGTATAATTCACCCCTCCACTTT. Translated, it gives CASSPKAGGSYNSPLHF.

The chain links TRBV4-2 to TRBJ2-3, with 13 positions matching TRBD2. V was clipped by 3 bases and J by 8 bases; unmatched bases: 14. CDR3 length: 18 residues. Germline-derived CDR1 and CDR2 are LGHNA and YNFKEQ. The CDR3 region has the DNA TGTGCCAGCAGCCACCGCATCCCGGGACTAGCGGGACGGAGTACGCAGTATTTT. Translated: CASSHRIPGLAGRSTQYF.

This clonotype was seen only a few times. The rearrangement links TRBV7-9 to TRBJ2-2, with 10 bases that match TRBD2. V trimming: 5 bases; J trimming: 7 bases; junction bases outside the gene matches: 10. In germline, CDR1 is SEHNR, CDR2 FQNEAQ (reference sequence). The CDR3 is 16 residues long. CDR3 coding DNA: TGTGCCAGCAGCGGAACTCTAGCGGGAGCGAACGGGGAGCTGTTTTTT. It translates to CASSGTLAGANGELFF.

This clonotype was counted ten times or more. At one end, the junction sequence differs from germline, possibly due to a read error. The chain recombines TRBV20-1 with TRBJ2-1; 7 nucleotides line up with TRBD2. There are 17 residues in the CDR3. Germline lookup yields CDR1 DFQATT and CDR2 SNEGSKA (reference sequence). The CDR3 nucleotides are TGCAGTGCTAGAGATCTTCCATCTAGCGGCCCCTACAGTGAGCAGTTCTTC. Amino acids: CSARDLPSSGPYSEQFF.

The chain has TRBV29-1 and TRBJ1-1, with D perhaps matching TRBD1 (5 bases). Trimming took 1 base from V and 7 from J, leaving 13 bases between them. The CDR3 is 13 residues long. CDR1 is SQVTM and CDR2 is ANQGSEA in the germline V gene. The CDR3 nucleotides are TGCAGCGTTGAAGGCAGGGCGGGTGGTGAAGCTTTCTTT. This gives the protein CSVEGRAGGEAFF. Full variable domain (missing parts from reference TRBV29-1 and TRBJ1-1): SAVISQKPSRDICQRGTSLTIQCQVDSQVTMMFWYRQQPGQSLTLIATANQGSEATYESGFVIDKFPISRPNLTFSTLTVSNMSPEDSSIYLCSVEGRAGGEAFFGQGTRLTVV.

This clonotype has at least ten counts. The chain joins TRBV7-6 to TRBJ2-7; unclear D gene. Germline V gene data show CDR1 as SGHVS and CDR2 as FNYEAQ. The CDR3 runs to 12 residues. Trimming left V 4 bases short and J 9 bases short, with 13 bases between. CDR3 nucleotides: TGTGCCAGCAGCTCGAGTACGTGGGGGCAGTACTTC. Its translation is CASSSSTWGQYF.

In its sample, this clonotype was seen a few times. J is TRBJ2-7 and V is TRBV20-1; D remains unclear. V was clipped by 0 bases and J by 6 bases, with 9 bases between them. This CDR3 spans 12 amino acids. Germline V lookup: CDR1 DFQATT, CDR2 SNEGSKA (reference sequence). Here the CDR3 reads CSARDSLREQYF. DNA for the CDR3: TGCAGTGCTAGAGACTCCCTACGCGAGCAGTACTTC.

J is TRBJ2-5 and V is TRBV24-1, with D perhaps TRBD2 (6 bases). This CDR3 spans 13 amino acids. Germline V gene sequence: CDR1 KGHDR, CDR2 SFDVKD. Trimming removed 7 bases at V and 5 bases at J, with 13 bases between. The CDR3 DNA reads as TGTGCCACCAGCTTTGGGAGCGGGGAGACCCAGTACTTC. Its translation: CATSFGSGETQYF.

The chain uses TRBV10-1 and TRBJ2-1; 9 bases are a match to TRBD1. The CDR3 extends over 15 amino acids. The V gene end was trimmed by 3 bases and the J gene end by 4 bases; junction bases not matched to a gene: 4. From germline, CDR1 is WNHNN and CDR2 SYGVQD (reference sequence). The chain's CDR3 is CASSDGTGNYNEQFF. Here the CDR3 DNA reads TGCGCCAGCAGTGACGGGACAGGGAATTACAATGAGCAGTTCTTC.

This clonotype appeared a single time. For the CDR3, the DNA is TGTGCCAGCAATCCGGACAGTGATCAGCCCCAGCATTTT. The encoded protein is CASNPDSDQPQHF. The V gene is TRBV12-3 or TRBV12-4, the J gene TRBJ1-5, with TRBD1 as a possible D gene (6 bases). This CDR3 is 13 amino acids long. The ends were cut back, 7 bases at V and 5 bases at J, with 12 bases in the middle.

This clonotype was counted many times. The chain's CDR3 is CASRGQGGEKLFF. The CDR3, as DNA: TGTGCCAGCAGGGGACAGGGCGGTGAAAAACTGTTTTTT. The V gene is TRBV6-2 or TRBV6-3, the J gene TRBJ1-4, with 9 bases aligning to TRBD1. Germline trimming cut 6 bases from V and 7 bases from J; bases unmatched to any gene: 3. Germline loops: CDR1 MNHEY, CDR2 SVGEGT. The CDR3 loop spans 13 amino acids.

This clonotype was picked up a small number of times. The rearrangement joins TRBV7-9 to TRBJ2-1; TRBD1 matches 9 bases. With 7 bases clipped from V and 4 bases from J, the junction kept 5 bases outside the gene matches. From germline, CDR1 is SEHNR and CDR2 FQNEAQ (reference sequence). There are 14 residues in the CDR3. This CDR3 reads CASNTGGGYNEQFF. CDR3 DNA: TGTGCCAGCAACACAGGGGGCGGATACAATGAGCAGTTCTTC. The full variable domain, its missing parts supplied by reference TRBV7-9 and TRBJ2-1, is DTGVSQNPRHKITKRGQNVTFRCDPISEHNRLYWYRQTLGQGPEFLTYFQNEAQLEKSRLLSDRFSAERPKGSFSTLEIQRTEQGDSAMYLCASNTGGGYNEQFFGPGTRLTVL.

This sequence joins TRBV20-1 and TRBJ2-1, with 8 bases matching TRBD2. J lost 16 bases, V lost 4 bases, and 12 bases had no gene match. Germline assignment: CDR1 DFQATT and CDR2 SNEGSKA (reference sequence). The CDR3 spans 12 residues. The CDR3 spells CSATTSGERRFF. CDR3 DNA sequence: TGCAGTGCTACAACTAGCGGCGAACGTCGCTTCTTC.

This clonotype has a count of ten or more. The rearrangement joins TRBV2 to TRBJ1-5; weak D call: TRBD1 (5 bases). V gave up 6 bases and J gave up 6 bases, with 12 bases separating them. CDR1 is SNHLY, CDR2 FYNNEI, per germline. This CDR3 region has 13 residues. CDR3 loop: CASRPDSGQPQHF. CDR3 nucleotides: TGTGCCAGCAGACCTGACAGTGGTCAGCCCCAGCATTTT.

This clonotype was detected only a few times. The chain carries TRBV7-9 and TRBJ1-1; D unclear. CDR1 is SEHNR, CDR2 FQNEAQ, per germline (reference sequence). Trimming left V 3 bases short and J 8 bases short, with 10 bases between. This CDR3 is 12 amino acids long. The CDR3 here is CASSFSTPEAFF. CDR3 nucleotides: TGTGCCAGCAGCTTTAGTACCCCCGAAGCTTTCTTT.

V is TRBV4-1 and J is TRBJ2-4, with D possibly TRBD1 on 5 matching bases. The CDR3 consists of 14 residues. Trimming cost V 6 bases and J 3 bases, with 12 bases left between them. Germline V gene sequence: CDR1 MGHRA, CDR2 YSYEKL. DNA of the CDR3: TGCGCCAGCAGATCGCAGGGTGGCAAAAACATTCAGTACTTC. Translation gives CASRSQGGKNIQYF.